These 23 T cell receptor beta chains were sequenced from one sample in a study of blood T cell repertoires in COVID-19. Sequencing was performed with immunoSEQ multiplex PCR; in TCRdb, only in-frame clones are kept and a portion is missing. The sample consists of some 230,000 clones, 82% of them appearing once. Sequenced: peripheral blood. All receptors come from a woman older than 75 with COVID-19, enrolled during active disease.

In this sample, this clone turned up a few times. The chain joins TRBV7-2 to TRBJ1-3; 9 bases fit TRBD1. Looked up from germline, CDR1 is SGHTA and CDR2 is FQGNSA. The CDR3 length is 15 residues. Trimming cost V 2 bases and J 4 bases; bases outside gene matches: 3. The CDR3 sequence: CASSLSTGGGNTIYF. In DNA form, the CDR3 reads TGTGCCAGCAGCTTATCTACAGGGGGCGGAAACACCATATATTTT.

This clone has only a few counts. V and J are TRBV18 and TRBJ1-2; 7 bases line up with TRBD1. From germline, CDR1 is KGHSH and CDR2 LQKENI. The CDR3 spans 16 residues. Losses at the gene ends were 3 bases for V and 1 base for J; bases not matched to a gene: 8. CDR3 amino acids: CASSPTPGQDNYGYTF. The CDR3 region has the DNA TGTGCCAGCTCACCCACGCCAGGACAGGATAACTATGGCTACACCTTC.

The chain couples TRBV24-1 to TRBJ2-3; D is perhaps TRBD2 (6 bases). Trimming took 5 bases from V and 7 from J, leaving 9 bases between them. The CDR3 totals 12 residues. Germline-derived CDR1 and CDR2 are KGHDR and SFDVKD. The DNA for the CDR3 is TGTGCCACCAGTGCGGAGGGAAATACGCAGTATTTT. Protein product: CATSAEGNTQYF.

This chain's CDR3 is CASSDRSNTEAFF. CDR3 in DNA: TGCGCCAGCAGCGACAGGTCGAACACTGAAGCTTTCTTT. The V and J genes are TRBV4-3 and TRBJ1-1, with a tentative D call TRBD1 (6 bases). The V and J ends lost 5 bases and 1 base respectively, with 8 bases between them. This CDR3 has 13 residues. Per the germline V gene, CDR1 is LGHNA and CDR2 is YSLEER.

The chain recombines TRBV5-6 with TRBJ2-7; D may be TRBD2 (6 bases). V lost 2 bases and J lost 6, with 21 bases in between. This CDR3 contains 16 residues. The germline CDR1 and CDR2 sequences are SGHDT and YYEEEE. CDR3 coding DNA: TGTGCCAGCAGCTTCAGCCGAGGAGGGCCAAGTCTCGAGCAGTACTTC. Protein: CASSFSRGGPSLEQYF.

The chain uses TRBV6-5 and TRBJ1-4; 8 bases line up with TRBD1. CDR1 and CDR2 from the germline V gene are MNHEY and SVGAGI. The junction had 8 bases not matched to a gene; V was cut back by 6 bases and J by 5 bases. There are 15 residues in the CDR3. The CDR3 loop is CASSYGDRGNEKLFF. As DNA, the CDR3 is TGTGCCAGCAGCTATGGTGACAGGGGAAATGAAAAACTGTTTTTT.

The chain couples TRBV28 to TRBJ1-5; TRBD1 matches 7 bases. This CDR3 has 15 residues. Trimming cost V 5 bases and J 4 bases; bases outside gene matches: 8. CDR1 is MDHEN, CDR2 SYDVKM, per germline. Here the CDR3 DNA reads TGTGCCAGCAGTCGGGGGACAGCGACTAATCAGCCCCAGCATTTT. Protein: CASSRGTATNQPQHF.

The CDR3 region has the DNA TGTGCCAGCAGTACACAGGGCGGTACGCAGTATTTT. Protein sequence: CASSTQGGTQYF. This chain links TRBV27 with TRBJ2-3; D might be TRBD1 (6 bases). The CDR3 is 12 residues long. Germline CDR1 reads MNHEY; CDR2 reads SMNVEV (reference sequence). V was cut by 5 bases and J by 8 bases, with 11 bases left in between.

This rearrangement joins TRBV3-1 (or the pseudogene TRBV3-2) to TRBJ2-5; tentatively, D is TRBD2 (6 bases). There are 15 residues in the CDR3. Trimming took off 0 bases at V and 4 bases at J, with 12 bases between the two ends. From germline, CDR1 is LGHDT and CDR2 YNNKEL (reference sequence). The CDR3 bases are TGTGCCAGCAGCCAAGATTCCGCGGGGCCAGAGACCCAGTACTTC. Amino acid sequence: CASSQDSAGPETQYF.

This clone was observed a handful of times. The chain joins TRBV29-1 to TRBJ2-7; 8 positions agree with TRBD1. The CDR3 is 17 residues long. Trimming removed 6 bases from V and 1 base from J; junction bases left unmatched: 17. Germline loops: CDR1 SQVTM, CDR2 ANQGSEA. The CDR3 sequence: CSVAKSPTGDGSYEQYF. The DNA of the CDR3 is TGCAGCGTAGCTAAATCGCCGACAGGGGATGGGTCCTACGAGCAGTACTTC.

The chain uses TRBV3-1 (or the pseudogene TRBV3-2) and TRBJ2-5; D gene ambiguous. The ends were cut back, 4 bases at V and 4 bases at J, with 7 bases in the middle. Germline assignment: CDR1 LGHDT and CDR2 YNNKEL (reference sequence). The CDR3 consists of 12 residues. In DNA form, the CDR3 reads TGTGCCAGCAGCCTCACACCAGAGACCCAGTACTTC. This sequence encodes CASSLTPETQYF.

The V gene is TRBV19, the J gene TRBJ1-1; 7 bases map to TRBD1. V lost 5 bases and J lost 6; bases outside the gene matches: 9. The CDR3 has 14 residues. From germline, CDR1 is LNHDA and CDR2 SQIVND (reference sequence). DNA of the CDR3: TGTGCCAGTAGTTCAAAGACAGGGAAGGCTGAAGCTTTCTTT. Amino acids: CASSSKTGKAEAFF.

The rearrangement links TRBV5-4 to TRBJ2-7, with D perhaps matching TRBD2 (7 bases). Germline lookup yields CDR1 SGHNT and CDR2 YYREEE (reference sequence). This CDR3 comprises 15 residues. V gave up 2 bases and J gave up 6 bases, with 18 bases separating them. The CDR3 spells CASSLGGAVRSEQYF. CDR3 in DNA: TGTGCCAGCAGCTTAGGGGGGGCGGTACGGTCCGAGCAGTACTTC.

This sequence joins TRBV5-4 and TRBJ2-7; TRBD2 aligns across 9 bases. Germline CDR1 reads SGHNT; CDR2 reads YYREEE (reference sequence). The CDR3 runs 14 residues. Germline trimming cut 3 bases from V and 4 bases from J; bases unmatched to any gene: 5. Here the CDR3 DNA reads TGTGCCAGCAGCTCAAGCGGGGGGAGTTACGAGCAGTACTTC. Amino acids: CASSSSGGSYEQYF.

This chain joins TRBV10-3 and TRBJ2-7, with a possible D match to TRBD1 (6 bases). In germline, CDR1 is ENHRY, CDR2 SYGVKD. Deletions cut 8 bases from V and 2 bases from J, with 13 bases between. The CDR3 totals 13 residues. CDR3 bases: TGTGCCATCGGAAAACAGGGCCCCTACGAGCAGTACTTC. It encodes CAIGKQGPYEQYF.

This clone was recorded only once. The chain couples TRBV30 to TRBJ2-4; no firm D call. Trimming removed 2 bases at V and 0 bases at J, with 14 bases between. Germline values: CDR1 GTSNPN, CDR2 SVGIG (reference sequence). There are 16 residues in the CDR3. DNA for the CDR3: TGTGCCTGGAGTCGAGGCACTCAAGGAGCCAAAAACATTCAGTACTTC. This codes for CAWSRGTQGAKNIQYF.

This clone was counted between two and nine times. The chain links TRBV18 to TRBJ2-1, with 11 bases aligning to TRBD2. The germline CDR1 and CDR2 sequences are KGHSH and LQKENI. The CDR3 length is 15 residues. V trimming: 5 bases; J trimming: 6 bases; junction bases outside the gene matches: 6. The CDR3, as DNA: TGTGCCAGCTCAACCGAGACTAGCGGGGTCAATGAGCAGTTCTTC. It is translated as CASSTETSGVNEQFF.

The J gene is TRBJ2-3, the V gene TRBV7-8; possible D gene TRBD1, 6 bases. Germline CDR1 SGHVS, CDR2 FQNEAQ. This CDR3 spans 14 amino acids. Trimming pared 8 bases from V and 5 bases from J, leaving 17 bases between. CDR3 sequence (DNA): TGTGCCAGCGGTTTAGACGGGACAAAAGATACGCAGTATTTT. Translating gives CASGLDGTKDTQYF.

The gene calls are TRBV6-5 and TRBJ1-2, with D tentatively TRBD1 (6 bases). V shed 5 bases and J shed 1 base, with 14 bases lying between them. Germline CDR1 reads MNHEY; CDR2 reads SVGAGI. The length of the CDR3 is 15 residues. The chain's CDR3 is CASSKRTGFNYGYTF. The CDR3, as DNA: TGTGCCAGCAGTAAGAGAACAGGGTTTAACTATGGCTACACCTTC.

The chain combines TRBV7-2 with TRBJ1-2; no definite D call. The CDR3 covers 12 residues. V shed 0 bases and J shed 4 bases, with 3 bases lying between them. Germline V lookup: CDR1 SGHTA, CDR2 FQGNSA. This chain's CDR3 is CASSLARYGYTF. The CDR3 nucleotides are TGTGCCAGCAGCTTAGCGCGCTATGGCTACACCTTC. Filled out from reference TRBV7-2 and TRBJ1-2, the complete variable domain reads GAGVSQSPSNKVTEKGKDVELRCDPISGHTALYWYRQSLGQGLEFLIYFQGNSAPDKSGLPSDRFSAERTGGSVSTLTIQRTQQEDSAVYLCASSLARYGYTFGSGTRLTVV.

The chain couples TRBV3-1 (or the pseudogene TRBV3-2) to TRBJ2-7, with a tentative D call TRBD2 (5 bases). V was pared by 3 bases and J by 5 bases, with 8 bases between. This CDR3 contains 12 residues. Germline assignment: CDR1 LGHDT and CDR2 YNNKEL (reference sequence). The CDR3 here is CASSHLGDEQYF. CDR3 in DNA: TGTGCCAGCAGCCACCTCGGGGACGAGCAGTACTTC.

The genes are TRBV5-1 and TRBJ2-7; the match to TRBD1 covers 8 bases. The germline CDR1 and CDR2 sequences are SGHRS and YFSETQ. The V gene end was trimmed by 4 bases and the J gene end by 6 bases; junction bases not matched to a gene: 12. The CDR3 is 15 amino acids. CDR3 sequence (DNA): TGCGCCAGCAGCGCAAAGACAGGGGATACGGGCGAGCAGTACTTC. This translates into CASSAKTGDTGEQYF.

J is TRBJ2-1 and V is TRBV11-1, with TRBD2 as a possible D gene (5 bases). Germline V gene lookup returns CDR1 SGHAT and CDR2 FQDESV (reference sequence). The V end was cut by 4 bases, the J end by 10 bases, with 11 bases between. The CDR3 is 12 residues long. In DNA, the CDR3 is TGTGCCAGCAGCTCCGGAGGTATAGAGCAGTTCTTC. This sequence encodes CASSSGGIEQFF.